These T cell receptor beta chains were read from a single sample in a study of Tregs in tolerant kidney transplant recipients. Produced via immunoSEQ multiplex PCR; TCRdb's table is partial and in-frame only. Here the sample spans tens of thousands of clones, 65% to 85% being singletons. Sequencing was done on a sample of CD4+ T cells from blood. Every receptor here comes from a human donor in good health. Both conserved end residues are part of each CDR3. The D gene is left open where the match is weak. The size of a clone is reported for some rows only, either as once, few or many, or as a class for expanded clones.

TRBJ2-5,once,TRBV4-1,TRBD2,TGCGCCAGCAGCCAAGATCGGAGCGGGGGGGGGACCCAGTACTTC,CASSQDRSGGGTQYF
TRBJ2-1,once,TRBV19,TRBD2,TGTGCCAGTAGTATACGGTTAGCGGGAGCCTACAATGAGCAGTTCTTC,CASSIRLAGAYNEQFF
TRBJ1-2,-,TRBV4-1,-,TGCGCCAGCAGCCAAGTGGGCAGGGGTTCTCCTGGCTACACCTTC,CASSQVGRGSPGYTF
TRBJ2-7,-,TRBV6-5,TRBD2,TGTGCCAGCAGGTATAGCGGGGACCTCGCCCACGAGCAGTACTTC,CASRYSGDLAHEQYF
TRBJ2-3,-,TRBV11-1,-,TGTGCCAGCAGCTTAGCTAGCGACAACACAGATACGCAGTATTTT,CASSLASDNTDTQYF
TRBJ2-2,-,TRBV5-6,-,TGTGCCAGCAGCTTCTTCGGGGAGCTGTTTTTT,CASSFFGELFF
TRBJ2-2,-,TRBV5-1,TRBD1,TGCGCCAGCAGCCTACGACAGGGCCCCACCGGGGAGCTGTTTTTT,CASSLRQGPTGELFF
TRBJ1-2,-,TRBV6-1,TRBD1,TGTGCCAGCAGGAATTCGGGACAGGGAGATGGCTACACCTTC,CASRNSGQGDGYTF
TRBJ2-3,-,TRBV6-5,TRBD2,TGTGCCAGTGGAGCGGGAGAGACCACAGATACGCAGTATTTT,CASGAGETTDTQYF
TRBJ2-6,-,TRBV7-3,-,TGTGCCAGCAGCTTAACGTCAGGGAGAAGGGCCAACGTCCTGACTTTC,CASSLTSGRRANVLTF
TRBJ2-1,-,TRBV2,-,TGTGCCAGCAGTGAAGGTCGGCAGGGCGATGAGCAGTTCTTC,CASSEGRQGDEQFF